This T cell receptor (beta chain) was sequenced during a study of radiotherapy plus CTLA-4 blockade in lung cancer. Sequencing used immunoSEQ multiplex PCR; TCRdb keeps in-frame clones, though not all of them. The sample shows about 77,000 clones, less than 85% of them seen only once. Study-wide results and caveats: Increased serum interferon-beta after radiation also reportedly predicted response strongly.

The germline gives CDR1 MDHEN, CDR2 SYDVKM. V lost 4 bases, J lost 3 bases, and 7 bases stayed unmatched. The length of the CDR3 is 15 residues. Concerning this clone itself: Its cognate antigen is unknown.

CTLA-4 blockade using ipilimumab, together with focal radiation, was received by patients with chemo-refractory metastatic non-small-cell lung cancer. The chain employs TRBV28 and TRBJ2-5; 8 bases line up with TRBD2. This TCR derives from a human donor with non-small cell lung cancer whose response to radiotherapy plus ipilimumab could not be evaluated. The input for sequencing was peripheral blood, taken from a patient treated with radiotherapy plus ipilimumab. CDR3 sequence (DNA): TGTGCCAGCAGTTACCTGGGTAGCGGGGAAGAGACCCAGTACTTC. Translated, it gives CASSYLGSGEETQYF.